This TCR beta chain was sequenced in a study of blood T cells in healthy people across ages. Whole-study results and caveats: Leaving the PBMCs unsorted stopped any conclusive comparison of naive versus antigen-experienced cells.

A second about 7 to 12 cycle PCR used barcoded and J-beta primers. A template-switch adaptor with 12 random nucleotides tagged each cDNA molecule. TCRdb fed the 5' RACE reads into MiXCR, producing one record per CDR3 protein. The sample holds about 1,800,000 distinct CDR3 sequences; approximately 28% are singletons and the top ten take about 7.7%. This clonotype has just a few counts. What it recognizes is unknown. V lost 5 bases and J lost 0; bases outside the gene matches: 0. The CDR3 totals 13 residues. CDR1 and CDR2 from the germline V gene are ENHRY and SYGVKD. This receptor was obtained from a woman in her 30s in good health. The chain combines TRBV10-3 with TRBJ2-5; 7 bases are a match to TRBD2. Sequencing was carried out using blood. The CDR3 nucleotides are TGTGCCATCAGTCGGGGGGACCAAGAGACCCAGTACTTC. Amino acid sequence: CAISRGDQETQYF.